A selection of T cell receptor beta chains follows, all from one sample in a study of blood T cell repertoires in COVID-19. Method: immunoSEQ multiplex PCR; TCRdb's copy keeps in-frame clones and lacks some. The sample records some 210,000 clones, approximately 78% being singletons. The sample taken for sequencing was PBMCs or T cells enriched from blood (not recorded which). The source of these receptors is a man aged 35 to 55 who had recovered from COVID-19. CDR3s include the opening cysteine and the closing phenylalanine or tryptophan. The D gene is left open where the match is weak. Some rows mark clone size as missing; the rest say once, few, many or name a class of expanded clone.

v_call	clone_size	j_call	d_call	cdr3_length	cdr3_nt	cdr3_aa
TRBV5-1	NA	TRBJ1-1	TRBD1	15	TGCGCCAGCAGCACGTATGGACAGGACAACACTGAAGCTTTCTTT	CASSTYGQDNTEAFF
TRBV29-1	few	TRBJ2-7	TRBD2	13	TGCAGCGTTACCACACGGACTAGCGGAGAGCAGTACTTC	CSVTTRTSGEQYF
TRBV5-1	NA	TRBJ1-1	NA	16	TGCGCCAGCAGAGGAGGGTTCAGTCTCCCCCACACTGAAGCTTTCTTT	CASRGGFSLPHTEAFF
TRBV4-1	NA	TRBJ2-1	TRBD1	15	TGCGCCAGCAGCCAAGGGACAGGGCGGAGTAATGAGCAGTTCTTC	CASSQGTGRSNEQFF
TRBV19	once	TRBJ1-2	TRBD1	18	TGTGCCAGTAGTCCAAATCCGGGACAGGGGGCGAGAGCTGGTGGCTACACCTTC	CASSPNPGQGARAGGYTF
TRBV24-1	NA	TRBJ2-1	NA	16	TGTGCCACAGCGGCTAGGCAAACGAGCTCCTACAATGAGCAGTTCTTC	CATAARQTSSYNEQFF
TRBV6-5	NA	TRBJ1-2	NA	13	TGTGCCAGCAGTTACTCGGACAGCGCTATGACCTTTTTC	CASSYSDSAMTFF
TRBV10-3	NA	TRBJ2-7	TRBD2	15	TGTGCCACCCAAAATCCGGGACTAGGGGATGAAGAGCAGTACTTC	CATQNPGLGDEEQYF
TRBV12-3/TRBV12-4	NA	TRBJ1-5	NA	13	TGTGCCAGCAGTTTCCAACAGGGTAGGCCCCAGCATTTT	CASSFQQGRPQHF
TRBV24-1	NA	TRBJ1-5	TRBD1	14	TGTGCCACCAGTGGACAGGGTAGTTTTCAGCCCCAGCATTTT	CATSGQGSFQPQHF
TRBV30	NA	TRBJ2-7	NA	13	TGTGCCTGGAGTGTTAGACAGGTCCGGGAGCAGTACTTC	CAWSVRQVREQYF
TRBV5-6	NA	TRBJ1-2	TRBD1	14	TGTGCCAGCAGCTTAACAGGGGGCAACTATGGCTACACCTTC	CASSLTGGNYGYTF
TRBV2	NA	TRBJ2-5	TRBD1	13	TGTGCCAGCAGCGCGGACAGGGCGGGGACCCAGTACTTC	CASSADRAGTQYF
TRBV19	NA	TRBJ1-1	TRBD1	14	TGTGCCAGTAGGGGGTGGGGACAGGGGTCTGAAGCTTTCTTT	CASRGWGQGSEAFF
TRBV27	few	TRBJ1-2	NA	14	TGTGCCAGCAGTTTATCTTCAGGGAACTATGGCTACACCTTC	CASSLSSGNYGYTF
TRBV5-1	NA	TRBJ1-3	NA	15	TGCGCCAGCAGCTTGGTAGCGGCCTCTGGAAACACCATATATTTT	CASSLVAASGNTIYF
TRBV7-3	NA	TRBJ2-1	NA	15	TGTGCCAGCAGCTCTCCGGCAGGGGCTTACAATGAGCAGTTCTTC	CASSSPAGAYNEQFF
TRBV3-1/TRBV3-2	NA	TRBJ2-1	TRBD2	12	TGTGCCAGCAGCCATAGCGGGAGCTTAAGGTTCTTC	CASSHSGSLRFF
TRBV9	once	TRBJ2-7	NA	12	TGTGCCAGCAGCGTATATGGCGGCGAGCAGTACTTC	CASSVYGGEQYF
TRBV7-2	NA	TRBJ2-3	NA	14	TGTGCCAGCAGCTTAGTAGAGTCCCGGGATACGCAGTATTTT	CASSLVESRDTQYF
TRBV18	once	TRBJ2-5	NA	15	TGTGCCAGCTCACCATTGAGGCAGCAGCAAGAGACCCAGTACTTC	CASSPLRQQQETQYF
TRBV18	NA	TRBJ2-7	TRBD2	15	TGTGCCAGCTCACCTGTTTCAGCGGGAGAGTACGAGCAGTACTTC	CASSPVSAGEYEQYF
TRBV3-1/TRBV3-2	NA	TRBJ1-4	NA	16	TGTGCCAGCAGCCAAGATTTTCGGTCAACTAATGAAAAACTGTTTTTT	CASSQDFRSTNEKLFF
TRBV5-1	once	TRBJ2-7	TRBD1	15	TGCGCCAGCAGCTTGAGGACAGGACACTCCTACGAGCAGTACTTC	CASSLRTGHSYEQYF
TRBV7-6	NA	TRBJ2-1	NA	15	TGTGCCAGCAGCGACCGGGACTCCCTTTACAATGAGCAGTTCTTC	CASSDRDSLYNEQFF
TRBV9	NA	TRBJ2-5	TRBD2	16	TGTGCCAGCAGCGTAGTGCGTAGCGGGAGACCGGAGACCCAGTACTTC	CASSVVRSGRPETQYF
TRBV27	NA	TRBJ1-2	NA	14	TGTGCCAGCACTCAGCGCGGGGCTACATACGGCTACACCTTC	CASTQRGATYGYTF
TRBV20-1	NA	TRBJ2-1	TRBD1	11	TGCAGTGCCCGTTACAGGGGGTTCGAGTTCTTC	CSARYRGFEFF
TRBV2	NA	TRBJ1-2	NA	13	TGTGCCAGCAGTTACAACACCGTCACAGGCTACACCTTC	CASSYNTVTGYTF
TRBV10-1	NA	TRBJ1-1	NA	14	TGCGCCAGCAGTGCTCGGGGTAGGGTCACTGAAGCTTTCTTT	CASSARGRVTEAFF
TRBV5-5	NA	TRBJ1-2	TRBD1	14	TGTGCCAGCAGCCTAACAGGGGGCGCGGATGGCTACACCTTC	CASSLTGGADGYTF
TRBV24-1	NA	TRBJ2-1	TRBD1	16	TGTGCCACCAGTGATTGGGACAGGGGCGTCTACAATGAGCAGTTCTTC	CATSDWDRGVYNEQFF
TRBV12-5	NA	TRBJ2-3	NA	14	TGTGCTAGTGGTTTGACTAGTCGCACAGATACGCAGTATTTT	CASGLTSRTDTQYF
TRBV18	NA	TRBJ1-5	TRBD1	15	TGTGCCAGCTCACCACAACAGGGGTACAATCAGCCCCAGCATTTT	CASSPQQGYNQPQHF
TRBV18	NA	TRBJ1-1	NA	14	TGTGCCAGCTCACCAAAGGGGCAGTCGACTGAAGCTTTCTTT	CASSPKGQSTEAFF
TRBV11-2	NA	TRBJ1-1	NA	14	TGTGCCAGCAGCTCAGGGAACTGGAACACTGAAGCTTTCTTT	CASSSGNWNTEAFF
TRBV30	NA	TRBJ2-1	NA	15	TGTGCCTGGAGACCGTCGGGAGTCGGGAGAATAGAGCAGTTCTTC	CAWRPSGVGRIEQFF
TRBV9	NA	TRBJ2-1	TRBD2	16	TGTGCCAGCAGCGGGTCGGGACTAGAGGGATACAATGAGCAGTTCTTC	CASSGSGLEGYNEQFF
TRBV6-5	few	TRBJ1-2	NA	15	TGTGCCGTACTTCGCGGAGGAAAAACTAACTATGGCTACACCTTC	CAVLRGGKTNYGYTF
TRBV7-3	NA	TRBJ2-1	TRBD2	16	TGTGCCAGCAGCTCCCCCGGGCGGGGGGGCTTGGATGAGCAGTTCTTC	CASSSPGRGGLDEQFF
TRBV30	NA	TRBJ1-4	NA	12	TGTGCCTGGAGTGGCTATAATGAAAAACTGTTTTTT	CAWSGYNEKLFF
TRBV7-9	NA	TRBJ1-2	TRBD1	14	TGTGCCAGCAGACGGAGAGACAGGGGGAAGGGCTACACCTTC	CASRRRDRGKGYTF
TRBV11-1	NA	TRBJ1-1	TRBD1	15	TGTGCCAGCAGCTTAGAAGGGACAGGGGGCACTGAAGCTTTCTTT	CASSLEGTGGTEAFF
TRBV5-1	NA	TRBJ2-7	NA	14	TGCGCCAGCAGCTTTGGTAGCAGGGTCTACGAGCAGTACTTC	CASSFGSRVYEQYF
TRBV29-1	NA	TRBJ2-1	TRBD2	15	TGCAGCGTTCGGGCGGGAGTAATCACCTACAATGAGCAGTTCTTC	CSVRAGVITYNEQFF
TRBV6-2/TRBV6-3	NA	TRBJ2-7	NA	16	TGTGCCAGCAGTCCCAGGAGGGGCCAGGACTCCTACGAGCAGTACTTC	CASSPRRGQDSYEQYF
TRBV6-2/TRBV6-3	few	TRBJ2-1	TRBD2	16	TGTGCCAGCAGTTTCCGGACTAGCGGGGTACACAATGAGCAGTTCTTC	CASSFRTSGVHNEQFF
TRBV10-3	once	TRBJ1-1	NA	14	TGTGCCATCATTGTGGGGCCCCGGTGCACTGAAGCTTTCTTT	CAIIVGPRCTEAFF
TRBV5-4	NA	TRBJ1-1	NA	13	TGTGCCAGCAGCTTTCAGGGTGGCACTGAAGCTTTCTTT	CASSFQGGTEAFF
TRBV6-6	NA	TRBJ1-2	NA	13	TGTGCCAGCACCCCGGGTGGTAACTATGGCTACACCTTC	CASTPGGNYGYTF
TRBV12-3/TRBV12-4	NA	TRBJ1-1	NA	12	TGTGCCAGCAGCGAAACTACCTCTGGAGCTTTCTTT	CASSETTSGAFF
TRBV20-1	NA	TRBJ2-1	NA	11	TGCAGTGCCCGGGGGTACAATGAGCAGTTCTTC	CSARGYNEQFF
TRBV11-2	NA	TRBJ2-7	NA	12	TGTGCCAGCTTCCAAGGAGGTTCCGAGCAGTACTTC	CASFQGGSEQYF
TRBV24-1	NA	TRBJ2-1	NA	15	TGTGCCACCAGTGACAGTGGACTCGGGTACAATGAGCAGTTCTTC	CATSDSGLGYNEQFF
TRBV5-1	few	TRBJ1-6	NA	18	TGCGCCAGCAGCTTGGCGCCAGGGTTCCTACCAGGTAGTTCACCCCTCCACTTT	CASSLAPGFLPGSSPLHF
TRBV25-1	NA	TRBJ1-4	NA	12	TGTGCCAGCAACTTGGGCAAGGAAAAACTGTTTTTT	CASNLGKEKLFF
TRBV11-2	NA	TRBJ2-4	NA	18	TGTGCCAGCAGCTTCCCCCGAGGTAGCCCCCACCACGGAGGCATTCAGTACTTC	CASSFPRGSPHHGGIQYF